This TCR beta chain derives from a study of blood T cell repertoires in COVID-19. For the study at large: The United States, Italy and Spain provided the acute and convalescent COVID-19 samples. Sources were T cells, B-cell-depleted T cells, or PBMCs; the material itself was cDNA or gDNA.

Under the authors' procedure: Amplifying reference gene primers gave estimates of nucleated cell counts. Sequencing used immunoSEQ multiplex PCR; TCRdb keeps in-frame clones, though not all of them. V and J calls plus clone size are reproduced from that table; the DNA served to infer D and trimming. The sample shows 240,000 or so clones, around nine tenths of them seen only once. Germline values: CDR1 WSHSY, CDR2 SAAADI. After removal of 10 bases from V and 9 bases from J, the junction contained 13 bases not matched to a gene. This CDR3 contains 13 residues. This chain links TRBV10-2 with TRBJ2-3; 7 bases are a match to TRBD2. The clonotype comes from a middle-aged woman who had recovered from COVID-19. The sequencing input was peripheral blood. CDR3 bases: TGCGCCACCATAGCGGGCCCCGCGTGGACGCAGTATTTT. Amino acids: CATIAGPAWTQYF.